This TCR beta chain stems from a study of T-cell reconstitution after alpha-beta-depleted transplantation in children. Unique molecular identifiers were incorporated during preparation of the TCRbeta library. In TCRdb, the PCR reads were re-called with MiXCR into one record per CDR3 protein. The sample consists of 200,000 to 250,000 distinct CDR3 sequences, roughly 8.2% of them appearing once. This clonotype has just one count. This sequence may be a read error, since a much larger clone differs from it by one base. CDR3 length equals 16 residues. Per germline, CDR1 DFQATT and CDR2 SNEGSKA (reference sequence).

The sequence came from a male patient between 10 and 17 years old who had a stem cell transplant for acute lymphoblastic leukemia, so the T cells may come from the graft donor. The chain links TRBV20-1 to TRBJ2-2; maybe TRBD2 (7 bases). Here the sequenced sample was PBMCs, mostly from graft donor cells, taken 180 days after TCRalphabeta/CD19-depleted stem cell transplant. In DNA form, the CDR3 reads TGCTGTGCTCGACTCGGGGGGACAACGAACACCGGGGAGCTGTTTTTT. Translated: CCARLGGTTNTGELFF.